Presented here are 31 T cell receptor beta chains from one specimen sequenced in a study of human T cells and chemical hapten exposure. MiXCR was run by TCRdb on the RACE reads, yielding one entry per CDR3 protein. There are 70,000 or so distinct CDR3 sequences in the sample; approximately 10% occur only once, and 1.4% lies in the top ten. The sample's time point: patch test 3, about 24 weeks after DPC sensitization. The sample's treatment: therapeutic diphenylcyclopropenone sensitization with weekly scalp DPC. Sequenced material: whole blood, taken in connection with sensitization to the hapten diphenylcyclopropenone (DPC). The receptors originated from a woman aged 45-60 years with alopecia areata. Some clones in this sample may be carry-over from other donors' samples.

The CDR3 nucleotides are TGTGCCAGCTCACCACCGGGAATGTCAGGGTCCAACACCGGGGAGCTGTTTTTT. Protein sequence: CASSPPGMSGSNTGELFF. V is TRBV18 and J is TRBJ2-2, with a possible D match to TRBD1 (5 bases). Trimming took 0 bases from V and 2 from J, leaving 16 bases between them. The CDR3 spans 18 residues. Germline V lookup: CDR1 KGHSH, CDR2 LQKENI.

To note about this clonotype: It may be a read error: a sequence one base away is much more abundant. V is TRBV12-5 and J is TRBJ1-5; TRBD1 might be the D (5 bases). Germline CDR1 LGHNT, CDR2 FRNRAP. There are 14 residues in the CDR3. The CDR3 DNA sequence: TGTGCTAGTGGTGCGGGGGGTGGCAATCAGTCCCAGCATTTT. Its protein product is CASGAGGGNQSQHF.

This chain connects TRBV28 to TRBJ2-3, with TRBD1 matching 7 bases. CDR1 is MDHEN and CDR2 is SYDVKM in the germline V gene. This CDR3 comprises 13 residues. Unmatched junction bases numbered 4, after V lost 6 bases and J lost 4 bases. The CDR3 coding sequence is TGTGCCAGCAGAAAACAGGGGTCAGATACGCAGTATTTT. Translated, it gives CASRKQGSDTQYF.

This clonotype was seen a handful of times. V usage is TRBV18 and J usage is TRBJ2-3; possible D gene TRBD2, 6 bases. The CDR3 sequence is 13 residues long. The germline V gene encodes CDR1 KGHSH and CDR2 LQKENI. V was shortened by 10 bases and J by 5 bases, with 16 bases between the two germline ends. CDR3 region: CATSGLMEDTQYF. CDR3 bases: TGTGCCACTTCGGGACTCATGGAAGATACGCAGTATTTT.

The rearrangement uses TRBV10-3 and TRBJ2-7; TRBD1 aligns across 9 bases. V gave up 6 bases and J gave up 0 bases; unmatched junction bases: 3. The length of the CDR3 is 14 residues. Germline CDR1 ENHRY, CDR2 SYGVKD. The CDR3 region is CAISRDRDSYEQYF. In DNA, the CDR3 is TGTGCCATCAGCCGGGACAGGGACTCCTACGAGCAGTACTTC.

This clonotype was counted a single time. The V gene is TRBV2, the J gene TRBJ2-1; D uncertain. V lost 4 bases to trimming and J lost 5 bases, with 3 bases between them. Germline V CDR1 and CDR2: SNHLY, FYNNEI. This CDR3 comprises 11 residues. Here the CDR3 reads CASSGHNEQFF. For the CDR3, the DNA is TGTGCCAGCAGTGGACACAATGAGCAGTTCTTC.

In this sample, this clonotype turned up a few times. The chain joins TRBV18 to TRBJ2-5; the D is unclear. Trimming removed 8 bases at V and 1 base at J, with 14 bases between. This CDR3 has 14 residues. CDR1 is KGHSH and CDR2 is LQKENI in the germline V gene. CDR3 sequence: CASTRNGIQETQYF. The DNA of the CDR3 is TGTGCCAGCACCAGGAATGGGATCCAAGAGACCCAGTACTTC.

Worth noting for this clonotype: A clone one base away is much larger, so this may be a read error. V gene TRBV18 combines with J gene TRBJ1-3; TRBD1 might be the D (5 bases). Germline-derived CDR1 and CDR2 are KGHSH and LQKENI. The CDR3 contains 14 residues. The CDR3 DNA reads as TGTGCCAGCTCAAATGCAGGGTCCGGAAACGCCATATATTTT. Its protein product is CASSNAGSGNAIYF.

This clonotype was seen many times. This sequence joins TRBV10-3 and TRBJ2-7; either TRBD1 or TRBD2 may supply D (5 bases each). This CDR3 has 12 residues. Germline loops: CDR1 ENHRY, CDR2 SYGVKD. V lost 4 bases, J lost 7 bases, and 11 bases lay in between. CDR3 nucleotides: TGTGCCATCAGTGCCGGGGCCATGGAGCAGTACTTC. This codes for CAISAGAMEQYF.

The rearrangement uses TRBV28 and TRBJ1-6; 7 bases map to TRBD1. Trimming took 6 bases from V and 7 from J; bases not matched to a gene: 9. Germline CDR1 is MDHEN and CDR2 is SYDVKM. The CDR3 loop spans 15 amino acids. CDR3 DNA: TGTGCCAGCAGAGGGATGACAGGGCAAAATTCACCCCTCCACTTT. Protein sequence: CASRGMTGQNSPLHF.

Only a few counts were recorded for this clonotype. The chain is built from TRBV6-2 or TRBV6-3 and TRBJ2-7; possible D gene TRBD1, 5 bases. Per the germline V gene, CDR1 is MNHEY and CDR2 is SVGEGT. Trimming pared 7 bases from V and 5 bases from J, leaving 15 bases between. This CDR3 comprises 13 residues. The CDR3 sequence: CASTPIQGNEQYF. DNA of the CDR3: TGTGCCAGCACACCAATTCAGGGAAACGAGCAGTACTTC.

This clonotype was seen only a few times. This chain connects TRBV11-2 to TRBJ2-1; TRBD2 matches 8 bases. Germline V gene data show CDR1 as SGHAT and CDR2 as FQNNGV. The CDR3 totals 16 residues. V dropped 0 bases and J dropped 6; count of bases not matched to a gene: 7. CDR3: CASSLEGGTRSNEQFF. The CDR3 coding sequence is TGTGCCAGCAGCTTAGAAGGCGGGACTAGGTCCAATGAGCAGTTCTTC. The complete variable domain, with remaining parts taken from reference TRBV11-2 and TRBJ2-1, reads EAGVAQSPRYKIIEKRQSVAFWCNPISGHATLYWYQQILGQGPKLLIQFQNNGVVDDSQLPKDRFSAERLKGVDSTLKIQPAKLEDSAVYLCASSLEGGTRSNEQFFGPGTRLTVL.

J is TRBJ2-1 and V is TRBV6-1, with TRBD2 matching over 15 bases. The CDR3 runs to 17 residues. Looked up from germline, CDR1 is MNHNS and CDR2 is SASEGT. V trimming: 5 bases; J trimming: 6 bases; junction bases outside the gene matches: 8. CDR3 sequence (DNA): TGTGCCAGCAGTTCCGTTTGGACTAGCGGGAGGGCCAATGAGCAGTTCTTC. Amino acids: CASSSVWTSGRANEQFF.

There are a few counts of this clonotype. The chain recombines TRBV3-1 with TRBJ2-2; the D gene is possibly TRBD1 (6 bases). Deletions cut 0 bases from V and 5 bases from J, with 19 bases between. This CDR3 is 18 amino acids long. Germline V CDR1 and CDR2: LGHDT, YNNKEL (reference sequence). CDR3 amino acids: CASSQDRRDPRGTGELFF. The CDR3 coding sequence is TGTGCCAGCAGCCAAGATCGCCGGGACCCTAGGGGGACCGGGGAGCTGTTTTTT.

Only a few counts were recorded for this clonotype. V and J are TRBV4-1 and TRBJ1-5; tentative D call: TRBD1 (5 bases). Germline V lookup: CDR1 MGHRA, CDR2 YSYEKL. The length of the CDR3 is 15 residues. V was shortened by 0 bases and J by 5 bases, with 11 bases between the two germline ends. The DNA for the CDR3 is TGCGCCAGCAGCCAAGATTTGGCAGGGTATCAGCCCCAGCATTTT. It codes for CASSQDLAGYQPQHF.

The chain employs TRBV6-5 and TRBJ2-7; D might be TRBD1 (6 bases). Trimming took 0 bases from V and 2 from J, leaving 17 bases between them. Germline assignment: CDR1 MNHEY and CDR2 SVGAGI. This CDR3 is built from 17 residues. The CDR3 spells CASSYSYQGHLPYEQYF. CDR3 in DNA: TGTGCCAGCAGTTACTCGTACCAGGGGCACCTCCCCTACGAGCAGTACTTC.

The CDR3 reads CASSPTGTGAYEQYF. The CDR3 DNA is TGCGCCAGCAGCCCTACCGGGACAGGGGCCTACGAGCAGTACTTC. This chain links TRBV4-1 with TRBJ2-7; 10 nucleotides line up with TRBD1. Germline V gene sequence: CDR1 MGHRA, CDR2 YSYEKL. V lost 4 bases and J lost 2; bases outside the gene matches: 5. The CDR3 length is 15 residues.

The gene calls are TRBV7-9 and TRBJ1-1, with TRBD1 as a possible D gene (5 bases). Per the germline V gene, CDR1 is SEHNR and CDR2 is FQNEAQ (reference sequence). Trimming cost V 4 bases and J 1 base, with 10 bases left between them. The length of the CDR3 is 14 residues. CDR3 in amino acids: CASSSLTGNTEAFF. In DNA form, the CDR3 reads TGTGCCAGCAGCTCCTTAACAGGGAACACTGAAGCTTTCTTT.

In its sample, this clonotype was seen many times. CDR3 sequence reads: CSGRTYHPEQFF. The CDR3 DNA sequence: TGCAGCGGTCGGACCTACCATCCGGAGCAGTTCTTC. The genes are TRBV29-1 and TRBJ2-1; D unclear. Germline V gene data show CDR1 as SQVTM and CDR2 as ANQGSEA. V lost 7 bases, J lost 10 bases, and 17 bases lay in between. CDR3 length: 12 residues.

This clonotype showed up many times. The rearrangement joins TRBV12-3 or TRBV12-4 to TRBJ1-1, with D unclear. The CDR3 runs 12 residues. V dropped 4 bases and J dropped 6 bases, with 9 bases sitting between them. In DNA form, the CDR3 reads TGTGCCAGCAGTTCCCTGGGCCCTGAAGCTTTCTTT. It yields the protein CASSSLGPEAFF.

Ten or more counts support this clonotype. DNA for the CDR3: TGTGCCAGCAGCTTGGGGACAGCCTACAATGAGCAGTTCTTC. This encodes CASSLGTAYNEQFF. V gene TRBV7-8 combines with J gene TRBJ2-1, with 7 bases matching TRBD1. V trimming: 3 bases; J trimming: 2 bases; junction bases outside the gene matches: 1. The CDR3 loop spans 14 amino acids. In germline, CDR1 is SGHVS, CDR2 FQNEAQ.

This clonotype was detected ten times or more. V is TRBV7-9 and J is TRBJ1-1, with 8 bases identical to TRBD1. The length of the CDR3 is 15 residues. J lost 5 bases, V lost 5 bases, and 10 bases had no gene match. Germline CDR1 reads SEHNR; CDR2 reads FQNEAQ (reference sequence). The CDR3 DNA sequence: TGTGCCAGCAGCCCCGAACAGGGGGTAAAGACTGAAGCTTTCTTT. Its protein product is CASSPEQGVKTEAFF.

The J gene is TRBJ2-3, the V gene TRBV6-5; 8 bases are shared with TRBD2. The V segment lost 2 bases and the J segment 5 bases; nucleotides outside the gene matches: 6. The CDR3 is 15 residues long. Germline V gene lookup returns CDR1 MNHEY and CDR2 SVGAGI. This CDR3 is CASSYTRAGEDTQYF. Written as DNA, the CDR3 is TGTGCCAGCAGTTACACCCGAGCGGGAGAAGATACGCAGTATTTT.

J is TRBJ2-3 and V is TRBV3-1; TRBD1 matches 7 bases. The V gene's germline CDR1 is LGHDT and CDR2 YNNKEL (reference sequence). V dropped 4 bases and J dropped 4; count of bases not matched to a gene: 11. There are 16 residues in the CDR3. CDR3 DNA: TGTGCCAGCAGCCGCACGACAGGGCACCCCGCAGATACGCAGTATTTT. Protein product: CASSRTTGHPADTQYF.

This clonotype appeared a few times. The CDR3 nucleotides are TGTGCCAGCTCACCAAGCACCGGGCACTGGGGAGCTTTCTTT. Translation gives CASSPSTGHWGAFF. The chain has TRBV18 and TRBJ1-1, with D unclear. This CDR3 region has 14 residues. Deletions cut 2 bases from V and 10 bases from J, with 17 bases between. CDR1 is KGHSH, CDR2 LQKENI, per germline.

This rearrangement joins TRBV6-1 to TRBJ1-5; D call uncertain. The CDR3 spans 12 residues. CDR1 and CDR2 from the germline V gene are MNHNS and SASEGT. Trimming took off 6 bases at V and 4 bases at J, with 7 bases between the two ends. DNA for the CDR3: TGTGCCAGCAGGGGAGCAAATCAGCCCCAGCATTTT. It translates to CASRGANQPQHF.

At least ten counts were recorded for this clonotype. The chain carries TRBV6-5 and TRBJ1-2; D is uncertain. Germline V lookup: CDR1 MNHEY, CDR2 SVGAGI. The CDR3 is made up of 13 amino acids. Trimming cost V 2 bases and J 3 bases, with 7 bases left between them. The CDR3 loop reads CASSYNRYYGYTF. The CDR3, as DNA: TGTGCCAGCAGTTACAACAGATACTATGGCTACACCTTC.

This clonotype was observed many times. This chain uses TRBV6-2 or TRBV6-3 with TRBJ2-7, with D possibly matching TRBD1 (5 bases). Deletions cut 6 bases from V and 2 bases from J, with 14 bases between. Per the germline V gene, CDR1 is MNHEY and CDR2 is SVGEGT. This CDR3 contains 14 residues. DNA for the CDR3: TGTGCCAGCAGATATTTTGACAGCGCCTACGAGCAGTACTTC. Translation: CASRYFDSAYEQYF.

This chain joins TRBV3-1 and TRBJ2-1; the D is unclear. The CDR3 loop spans 13 amino acids. Germline lookup yields CDR1 LGHDT and CDR2 YNNKEL (reference sequence). Trimming took off 8 bases at V and 0 bases at J, with 8 bases between the two ends. The CDR3 protein is CASWSSSYNEQFF. The CDR3 DNA reads as TGTGCCAGCTGGAGTAGCTCCTACAATGAGCAGTTCTTC.

This clonotype showed up many times. V gene TRBV6-2 or TRBV6-3 combines with J gene TRBJ2-6, with TRBD2 as a possible D gene (6 bases). V dropped 5 bases and J dropped 0 bases, with 8 bases sitting between them. CDR1 is MNHEY and CDR2 is SVGEGT in the germline V gene. The CDR3 runs 15 residues. CDR3 residues: CASSRDSSGANVLTF. In DNA form, the CDR3 reads TGTGCCAGCAGTAGGGACTCCTCTGGGGCCAACGTCCTGACTTTC.

In this sample, this clonotype turned up a few times. The chain recombines TRBV2 with TRBJ2-3, with 10 bases lining up with TRBD2. Germline CDR1 SNHLY, CDR2 FYNNEI. This CDR3 comprises 18 residues. V lost 4 bases, J lost 2 bases, and 12 bases stayed unmatched. The CDR3: CASSAILAGVLTTDTQYF. CDR3 DNA sequence: TGTGCCAGCAGTGCCATCCTAGCGGGAGTTTTGACCACAGATACGCAGTATTTT.